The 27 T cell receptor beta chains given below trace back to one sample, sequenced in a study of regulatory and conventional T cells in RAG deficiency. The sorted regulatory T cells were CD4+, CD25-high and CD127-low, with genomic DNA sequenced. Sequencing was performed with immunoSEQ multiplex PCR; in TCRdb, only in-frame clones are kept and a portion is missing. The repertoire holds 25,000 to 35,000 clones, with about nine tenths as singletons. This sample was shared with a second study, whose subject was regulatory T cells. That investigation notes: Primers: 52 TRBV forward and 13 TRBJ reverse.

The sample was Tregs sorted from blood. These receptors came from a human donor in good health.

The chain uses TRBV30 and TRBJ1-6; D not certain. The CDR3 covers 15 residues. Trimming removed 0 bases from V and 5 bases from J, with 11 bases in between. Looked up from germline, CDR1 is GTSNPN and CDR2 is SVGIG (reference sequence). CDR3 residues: CAWSVLERDNSPLHF. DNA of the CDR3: TGTGCCTGGAGTGTACTTGAGAGGGATAATTCACCCCTCCACTTT.

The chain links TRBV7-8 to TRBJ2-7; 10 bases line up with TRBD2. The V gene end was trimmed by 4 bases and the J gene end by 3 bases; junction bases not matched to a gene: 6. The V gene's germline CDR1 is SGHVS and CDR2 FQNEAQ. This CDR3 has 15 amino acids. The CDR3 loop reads CASSSRLAGHYEQYF. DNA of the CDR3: TGTGCCAGCAGCTCAAGACTAGCGGGCCACTACGAGCAGTACTTC.

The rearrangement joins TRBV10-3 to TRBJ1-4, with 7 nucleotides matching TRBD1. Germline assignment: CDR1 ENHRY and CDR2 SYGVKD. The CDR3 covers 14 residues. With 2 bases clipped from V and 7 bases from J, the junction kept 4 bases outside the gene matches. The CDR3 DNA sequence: TGTGCCATCAGTGAGACAGGGGTCGGTGAAAAACTGTTTTTT. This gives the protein CAISETGVGEKLFF.

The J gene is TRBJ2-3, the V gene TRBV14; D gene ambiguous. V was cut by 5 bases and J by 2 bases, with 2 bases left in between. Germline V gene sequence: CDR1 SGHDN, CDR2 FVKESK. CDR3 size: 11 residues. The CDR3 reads CASSYTDTQYF. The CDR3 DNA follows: TGTGCCAGCAGCTACACAGATACGCAGTATTTT.

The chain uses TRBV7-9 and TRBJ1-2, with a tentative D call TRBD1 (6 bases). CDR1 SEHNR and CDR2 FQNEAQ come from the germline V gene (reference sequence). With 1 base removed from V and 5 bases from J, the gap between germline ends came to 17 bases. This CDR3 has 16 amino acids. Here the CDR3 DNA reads TGTGCCAGCAGCTTAGATAAGGCAGGGGAGACGTATGGCTACACCTTC. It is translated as CASSLDKAGETYGYTF.

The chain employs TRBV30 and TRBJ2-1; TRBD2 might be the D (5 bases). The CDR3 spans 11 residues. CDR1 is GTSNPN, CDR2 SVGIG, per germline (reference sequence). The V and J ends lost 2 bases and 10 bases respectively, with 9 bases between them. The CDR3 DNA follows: TGTGCCTGGAGTATGGGAGCAGAGCAGTTCTTC. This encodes CAWSMGAEQFF.

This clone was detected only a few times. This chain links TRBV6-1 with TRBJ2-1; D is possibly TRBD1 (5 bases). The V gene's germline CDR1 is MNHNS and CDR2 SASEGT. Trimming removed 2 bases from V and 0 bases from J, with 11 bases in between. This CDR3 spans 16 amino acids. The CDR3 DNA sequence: TGTGCCAGCAGTGAAAGACAGCCGAGCTCCTACAATGAGCAGTTCTTC. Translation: CASSERQPSSYNEQFF.

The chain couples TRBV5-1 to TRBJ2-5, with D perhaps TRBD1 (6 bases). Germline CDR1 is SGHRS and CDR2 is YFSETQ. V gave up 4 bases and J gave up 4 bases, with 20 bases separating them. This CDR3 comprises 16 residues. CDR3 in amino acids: CASSKQGPRWGETQYF. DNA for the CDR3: TGCGCCAGCAGCAAACAGGGCCCGCGCTGGGGAGAGACCCAGTACTTC.

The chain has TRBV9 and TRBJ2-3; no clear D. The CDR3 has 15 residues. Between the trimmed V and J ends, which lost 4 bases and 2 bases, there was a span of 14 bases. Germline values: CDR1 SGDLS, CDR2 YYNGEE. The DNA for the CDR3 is TGTGCCAGCAGCCCCACGCCCTTTAACACAGATACGCAGTATTTT. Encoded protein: CASSPTPFNTDTQYF.

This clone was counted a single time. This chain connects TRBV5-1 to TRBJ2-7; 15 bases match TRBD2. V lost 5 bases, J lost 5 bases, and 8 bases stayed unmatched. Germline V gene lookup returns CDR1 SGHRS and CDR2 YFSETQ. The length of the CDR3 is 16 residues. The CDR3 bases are TGCGCCAGCAGTTACCGGACTAGCGGGGGGGCCAACGAGCAGTACTTC. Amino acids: CASSYRTSGGANEQYF. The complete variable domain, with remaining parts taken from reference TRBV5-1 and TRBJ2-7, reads KAGVTQTPRYLIKTRGQQVTLSCSPISGHRSVSWYQQTPGQGLQFLFEYFSETQRNKGNFPGRFSGRQFSNSRSEMNVSTLELGDSALYLCASSYRTSGGANEQYFGPGTRLTVT.

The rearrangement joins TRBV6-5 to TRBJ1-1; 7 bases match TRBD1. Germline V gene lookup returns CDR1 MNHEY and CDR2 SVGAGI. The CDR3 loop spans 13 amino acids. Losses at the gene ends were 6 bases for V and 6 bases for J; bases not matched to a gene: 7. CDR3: CASRPTGMAEAFF. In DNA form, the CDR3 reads TGTGCCAGCAGACCGACAGGGATGGCTGAAGCTTTCTTT.

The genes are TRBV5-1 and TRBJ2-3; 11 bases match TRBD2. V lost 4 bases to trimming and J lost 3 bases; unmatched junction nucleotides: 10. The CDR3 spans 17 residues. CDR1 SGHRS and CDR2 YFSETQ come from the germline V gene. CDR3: CASSPRPSGGYTDTQYF. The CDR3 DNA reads TGCGCCAGCAGCCCAAGGCCTAGCGGGGGGTATACAGATACGCAGTATTTT.

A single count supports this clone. The CDR3 loop reads CASSEAGGPQHF. The CDR3 nucleotides read TGTGCCAGTAGTGAGGCCGGTGGGCCCCAGCATTTT. J is TRBJ1-5 and V is TRBV19; D uncertain. Trimming stripped 5 bases from V and 9 bases from J, with 11 bases between. Germline loops: CDR1 LNHDA, CDR2 SQIVND (reference sequence). The CDR3 is 12 amino acids.

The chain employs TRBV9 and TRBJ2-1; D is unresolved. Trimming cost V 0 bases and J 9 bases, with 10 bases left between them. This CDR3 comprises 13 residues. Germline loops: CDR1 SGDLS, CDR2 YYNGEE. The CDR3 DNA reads TGTGCCAGCAGCGTAGAAATCGTCGCTGAGCAGTTCTTC. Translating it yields CASSVEIVAEQFF.

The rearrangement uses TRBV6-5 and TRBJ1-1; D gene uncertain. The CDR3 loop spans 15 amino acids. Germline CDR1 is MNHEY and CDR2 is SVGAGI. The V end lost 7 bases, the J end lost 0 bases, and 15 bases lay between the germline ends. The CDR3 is CASTVDRVMNTEAFF. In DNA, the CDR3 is TGTGCCAGCACCGTGGACCGAGTAATGAACACTGAAGCTTTCTTT.

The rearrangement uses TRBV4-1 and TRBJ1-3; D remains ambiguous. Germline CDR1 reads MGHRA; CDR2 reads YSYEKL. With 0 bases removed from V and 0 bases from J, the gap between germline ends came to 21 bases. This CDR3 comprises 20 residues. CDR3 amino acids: CASSQDSTTIPPNSGNTIYF. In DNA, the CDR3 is TGCGCCAGCAGCCAAGATAGTACGACAATTCCGCCTAACTCTGGAAACACCATATATTTT.

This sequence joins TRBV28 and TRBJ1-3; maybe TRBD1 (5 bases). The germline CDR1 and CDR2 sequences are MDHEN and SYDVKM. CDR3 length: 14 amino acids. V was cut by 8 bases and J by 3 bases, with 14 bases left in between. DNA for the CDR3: TGTGCCAGCCAACCCGGGGGTCGTGGAAACACCATATATTTT. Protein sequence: CASQPGGRGNTIYF.

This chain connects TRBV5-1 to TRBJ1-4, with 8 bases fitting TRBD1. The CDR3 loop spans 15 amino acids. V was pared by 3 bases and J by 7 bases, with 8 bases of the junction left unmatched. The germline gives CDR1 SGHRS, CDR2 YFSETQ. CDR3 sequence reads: CASSSLQGGSEKLFF. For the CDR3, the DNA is TGCGCCAGCAGCTCATTACAGGGGGGGAGTGAAAAACTGTTTTTT.

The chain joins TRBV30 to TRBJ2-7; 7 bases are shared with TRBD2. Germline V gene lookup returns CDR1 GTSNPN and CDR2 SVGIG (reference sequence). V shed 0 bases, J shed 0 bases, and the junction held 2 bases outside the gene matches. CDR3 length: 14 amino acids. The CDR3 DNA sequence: TGTGCCTGGAGTGTGGGGGGGGTCTCCTACGAGCAGTACTTC. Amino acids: CAWSVGGVSYEQYF.

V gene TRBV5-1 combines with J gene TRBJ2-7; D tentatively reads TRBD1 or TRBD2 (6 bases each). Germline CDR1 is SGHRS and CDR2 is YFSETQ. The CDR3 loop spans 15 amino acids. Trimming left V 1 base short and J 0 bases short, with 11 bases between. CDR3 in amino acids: CASSLLQGLSYEQYF. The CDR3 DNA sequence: TGCGCCAGCAGCTTGTTACAGGGACTCTCCTACGAGCAGTACTTC.

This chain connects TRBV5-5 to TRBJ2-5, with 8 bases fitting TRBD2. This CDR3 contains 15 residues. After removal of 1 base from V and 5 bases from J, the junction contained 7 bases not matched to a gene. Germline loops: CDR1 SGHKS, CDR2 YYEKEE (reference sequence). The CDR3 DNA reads TGTGCCAGCAGCTTGTGGGCAACGGGAGGGGAGACCCAGTACTTC. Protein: CASSLWATGGETQYF.

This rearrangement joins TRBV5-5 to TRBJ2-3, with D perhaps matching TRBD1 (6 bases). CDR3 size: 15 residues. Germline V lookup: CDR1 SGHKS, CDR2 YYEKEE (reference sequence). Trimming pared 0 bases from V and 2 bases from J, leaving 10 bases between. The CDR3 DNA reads TGTGCCAGCAGCTTGGGACAGGAGATCACAGATACGCAGTATTTT. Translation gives CASSLGQEITDTQYF.

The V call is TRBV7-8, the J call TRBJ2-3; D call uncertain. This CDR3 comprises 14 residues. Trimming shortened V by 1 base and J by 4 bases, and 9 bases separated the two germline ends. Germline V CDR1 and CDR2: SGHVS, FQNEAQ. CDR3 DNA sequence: TGTGCCAGCAGCTTAGGTAGCAATGCAGATACGCAGTATTTT. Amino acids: CASSLGSNADTQYF.

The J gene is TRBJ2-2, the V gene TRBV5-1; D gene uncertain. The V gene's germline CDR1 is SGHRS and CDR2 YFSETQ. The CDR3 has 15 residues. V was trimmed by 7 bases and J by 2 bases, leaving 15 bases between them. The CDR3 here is CASGAWNINTGELFF. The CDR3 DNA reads TGCGCCAGCGGAGCTTGGAACATAAACACCGGGGAGCTGTTTTTT.

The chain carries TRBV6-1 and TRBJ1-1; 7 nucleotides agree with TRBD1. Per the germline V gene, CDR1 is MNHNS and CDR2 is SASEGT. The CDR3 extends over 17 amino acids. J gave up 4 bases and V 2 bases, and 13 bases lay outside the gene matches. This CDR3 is CASSELFYGTGVTEAFF. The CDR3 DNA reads TGTGCCAGCAGTGAACTTTTCTATGGCACAGGGGTCACTGAAGCTTTCTTT.

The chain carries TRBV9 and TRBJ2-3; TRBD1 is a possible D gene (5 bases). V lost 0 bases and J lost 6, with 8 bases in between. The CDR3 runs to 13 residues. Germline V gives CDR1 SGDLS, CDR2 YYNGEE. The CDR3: CASSVARGDTQYF. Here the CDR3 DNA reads TGTGCCAGCAGCGTAGCTAGGGGCGATACGCAGTATTTT.

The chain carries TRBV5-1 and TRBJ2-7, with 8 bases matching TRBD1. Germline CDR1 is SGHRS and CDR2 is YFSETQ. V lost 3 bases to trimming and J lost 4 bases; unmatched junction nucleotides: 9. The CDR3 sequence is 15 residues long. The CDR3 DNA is TGCGCCAGCAGCTCCTGGACAGGGATGGAGTACGAGCAGTACTTC. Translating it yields CASSSWTGMEYEQYF.